These T cell receptor beta chains were read from a single sample in a study of T-cell memory formation after mild COVID-19. A single record per CDR3 protein comes from TCRdb applying MiXCR to the 5' RACE reads. The top ten hold 2% to 2.5% of the sample, which has approximately 250,000 distinct CDR3 sequences, about 16% seen once. Material: PBMCs or a T cell subset sorted from them (not recorded which). Receptors originate from an adult woman who had mild COVID-19 (a few samples of this study predate the infection). Cell type and time point are not known. Each CDR3 is given with its conserved first and last residue. D genes are given only for firm matches. Rows give clone size only sometimes, using once, few, many, or a class for an expanded clone.

J,size,length,V,D,CDR3,DNA
TRBJ2-7,.,19,TRBV7-8,TRBD1,CASSLALIARDRGPYEQYF,TGTGCCAGCAGCTTAGCTCTAATCGCCCGGGACAGGGGGCCTTACGAGCAGTACTTC
TRBJ1-1,many,15,TRBV13,.,CASSLAGFGSTEAFF,TGTGCCAGCAGCTTAGCGGGGTTCGGTTCCACTGAAGCTTTCTTT
TRBJ1-1,few,15,TRBV7-8,.,CASSPMRFLNTEAFF,TGTGCCAGCAGCCCGATGAGGTTCCTGAACACTGAAGCTTTCTTT
TRBJ2-3,many,15,TRBV24-1,TRBD1,CATSDPTGATDTQYF,TGTGCCACCAGTGATCCGACAGGGGCCACAGATACGCAGTATTTT
TRBJ2-7,.,16,TRBV4-3,.,CASRIGRDGGYYEQYF,TGCGCCAGCAGAATTGGGAGGGACGGGGGCTACTACGAGCAGTACTTC
TRBJ1-5,few,13,TRBV2,.,CASSDESNQPQHF,TGTGCCAGCAGTGACGAAAGCAATCAGCCCCAGCATTTT
TRBJ1-2,many,13,TRBV20-1,TRBD1,CSARDRENYGYTF,TGCAGTGCTCGGGACAGGGAAAACTATGGCTACACCTTC
TRBJ2-3,.,15,TRBV18,TRBD2,CASSPLGTSGYTQYF,TGTGCCAGCTCACCACTCGGGACTAGCGGCTATACGCAGTATTTT
TRBJ2-2,.,18,TRBV7-9,TRBD2,CASSFPSGRAGNTGELFF,TGTGCCAGCAGCTTCCCTAGCGGGAGGGCCGGGAACACCGGGGAGCTGTTTTTT
TRBJ2-3,few,14,TRBV6-1,TRBD2,CASSIRGVGDTQYF,TGTGCCAGCAGTATCCGGGGGGTCGGAGATACGCAGTATTTT
TRBJ2-7,few,15,TRBV6-6,.,CASRGPGGPSYEQYF,TGTGCCAGCAGGGGGCCCGGGGGACCCTCCTACGAGCAGTACTTC
TRBJ2-7,few,17,TRBV12-3/TRBV12-4,.,CASSEPPLKGEPYEQYF,TGTGCCAGCAGCGAACCTCCCTTGAAGGGAGAACCCTACGAGCAGTACTTC
TRBJ2-7,few,15,TRBV5-5,.,CASSQTLGERYEQYF,TGTGCCAGCAGCCAAACCCTAGGGGAACGCTACGAGCAGTACTTC
TRBJ2-7,.,12,TRBV19,TRBD1,CASGGTGSEQYF,TGTGCCAGTGGTGGGACAGGGTCCGAGCAGTACTTC
TRBJ2-1,.,15,TRBV18,TRBD2,CASSLQRGGTTGQFF,TGTGCCAGCTCACTGCAGCGGGGGGGCACGACTGGGCAGTTCTTC
TRBJ1-2,.,14,TRBV10-3,.,CAISESSRPVGYIF,TGTGCCATCAGTGAGTCGAGTCGGCCCGTGGGCTACATCTTC
TRBJ2-7,.,13,TRBV20-1,TRBD1,CSAPDRGGGEQYF,TGCAGTGCTCCTGACAGGGGCGGAGGGGAGCAGTACTTC
TRBJ2-3,few,14,TRBV4-3,TRBD2,CASSRGLVGDTQYF,TGCGCCAGCAGCCGCGGACTAGTGGGAGATACGCAGTATTTT
TRBJ2-3,once,13,TRBV30,.,CAWSGGPPDTQYF,TGTGCCTGGAGCGGGGGGCCGCCAGATACGCAGTATTTT
TRBJ2-5,few,13,TRBV7-2,.,CASSRNYPETQYF,TGTGCCAGCAGCCGCAACTACCCGGAGACCCAGTACTTC
TRBJ1-5,many,16,TRBV20-1,.,CSAREGGTDGNQPQHF,TGCAGTGCTAGAGAGGGGGGGACGGACGGCAATCAGCCCCAGCATTTT
TRBJ1-1,many,13,TRBV12-3/TRBV12-4,TRBD1,CASSPSGGRGAFF,TGTGCCAGCAGTCCTTCGGGGGGCAGGGGGGCTTTCTTT
TRBJ1-5,.,16,TRBV2,.,CASSEAEGLFNQPQHF,TGTGCCAGCAGTGAAGCCGAAGGACTGTTCAATCAGCCCCAGCATTTT
TRBJ2-7,.,12,TRBV29-1,.,CSVIDGTYEQYF,TGCAGCGTTATCGACGGTACCTACGAGCAGTACTTC
TRBJ1-2,few,11,TRBV29-1,.,CSAHAGNGYTF,TGCAGCGCCCATGCGGGGAATGGCTACACCTTC
TRBJ2-4,.,16,TRBV4-1,.,CASSHSGEANKNIQYF,TGCGCCAGCAGCCACTCTGGGGAAGCTAACAAAAACATTCAGTACTTC
TRBJ1-2,few,14,TRBV5-1,.,CASSLEGVSYGYTF,TGCGCCAGCAGCTTGGAGGGGGTATCCTATGGCTACACCTTC
TRBJ2-7,many,13,TRBV2,.,CASTGRRIYEQYF,TGTGCCAGCACGGGGCGGCGAATCTACGAGCAGTACTTC
TRBJ1-5,many,13,TRBV20-1,TRBD1,CSAQTGVNQPQHF,TGCAGTGCCCAGACAGGGGTCAATCAGCCCCAGCATTTT
TRBJ1-2,many,12,TRBV12-3/TRBV12-4,.,CASSPQKFGYTF,TGTGCCAGCAGTCCCCAGAAATTTGGCTACACCTTC
TRBJ2-7,few,14,TRBV5-6,.,CASSLAAPPYEQYF,TGTGCCAGCAGCTTGGCCGCGCCGCCCTACGAGCAGTACTTC
TRBJ2-1,few,13,TRBV6-5,.,CAGMLGGYNEQFF,TGTGCCGGAATGCTAGGGGGCTACAATGAGCAGTTCTTC
TRBJ2-5,.,15,TRBV6-2/TRBV6-3,TRBD1,CASSPTGQAQETQYF,TGTGCCAGCAGCCCTACCGGACAGGCCCAAGAGACCCAGTACTTC
TRBJ1-1,.,17,TRBV5-1,TRBD1,CASSPVDRGRLNTEAFF,TGCGCCAGCAGCCCAGTGGACAGGGGGCGTTTGAACACTGAAGCTTTCTTT
TRBJ2-7,many,16,TRBV7-2,TRBD2,CASSPNLAGSTYEQYF,TGTGCCAGCAGCCCAAACCTAGCGGGTAGCACCTACGAGCAGTACTTC
TRBJ2-3,few,13,TRBV15,.,CATSRDFADTQYF,TGTGCCACCAGCAGAGATTTTGCAGATACGCAGTATTTT
TRBJ1-6,many,14,TRBV6-5,.,CASSYSGGNSPLHF,TGTGCCAGCAGTTACTCCGGGGGGAATTCACCCCTCCACTTT
TRBJ2-2,few,16,TRBV5-1,TRBD1,CASSLGQGGATGELFF,TGCGCCAGCAGCCTCGGACAAGGGGGCGCGACCGGGGAGCTGTTTTTT
TRBJ1-6,few,15,TRBV2,.,CASSPGGGKNSPLHF,TGTGCCAGCAGTCCGGGGGGTGGAAAGAATTCACCCCTCCACTTT
TRBJ2-1,.,12,TRBV7-8,.,CASSYLYNEQFF,TGTGCCAGCAGCTACCTTTACAATGAGCAGTTCTTC